What follows are 22 T cell receptor beta chains derived from one specimen sequenced in a study of blood T cell repertoires in COVID-19 (dated by TCRdb to the early 2020s). The library was built by means of the immunoSEQ multiplex PCR assay. TCRdb holds this immuneACCESS table with in-frame rearrangements only. Some clones are missing; in checked studies, unresolved V genes explain under half, and the rest has no known cause. The sample yields about 24,000 clones; about 88% were counted once. The leading ten clones occupy roughly 28% of the sample. Sequencing was performed on peripheral blood. These receptors all come from a man between 65 and 85 years old with COVID-19, enrolled during active disease.

Here the CDR3 reads CATQLSSGSNEQFF. CDR3 nucleotide sequence: TGTGCCACCCAGCTGTCTAGCGGGAGTAATGAGCAGTTCTTC. The rearrangement joins TRBV10-3 to TRBJ2-1, with 10 bases identical to TRBD2. The length of the CDR3 is 14 residues. J gave up 7 bases and V 10 bases, and 10 bases lay outside the gene matches. The germline V gene encodes CDR1 ENHRY and CDR2 SYGVKD.

The chain joins TRBV14 to TRBJ2-7; TRBD1 aligns across 9 bases. CDR3 length equals 14 residues. Germline CDR1 reads SGHDN; CDR2 reads FVKESK. Trimming at V came to 3 bases and at J to 4 bases, leaving 4 bases not matched to a gene. CDR3 region: CASSQGGTGYEQYF. Written as DNA, the CDR3 is TGTGCCAGCAGCCAGGGAGGGACAGGGTACGAGCAGTACTTC.

This sequence joins TRBV11-2 and TRBJ2-7; weak D call: TRBD1 (6 bases). From germline, CDR1 is SGHAT and CDR2 FQNNGV. The V end lost 5 bases, the J end lost 3 bases, and 17 bases lay between the germline ends. This CDR3 contains 15 residues. Written as DNA, the CDR3 is TGTGCCAGCAGCCCCTTCTTCCTGACAGGCTACGAGCAGTACTTC. It encodes CASSPFFLTGYEQYF.

V usage is TRBV29-1 and J usage is TRBJ2-2, with TRBD1 as a possible D gene (6 bases). The germline V and J ends were trimmed by 4 bases and 0 bases, with 9 bases remaining between them. CDR1 is SQVTM, CDR2 ANQGSEA, per germline. The CDR3 is 14 residues long. The CDR3 reads CSVGWTANTGELFF. In nucleotides, the CDR3 is TGCAGCGTTGGTTGGACAGCGAACACCGGGGAGCTGTTTTTT.

CDR3 sequence (DNA): TGTGCCAGCAGCACCGAGACAGGGAAGGACGAAAAACTGTTTTTT. Translation: CASSTETGKDEKLFF. This rearrangement joins TRBV7-9 to TRBJ1-4, with 7 bases identical to TRBD1. The germline V gene has CDR1 SEHNR and CDR2 FQNEAQ (reference sequence). The CDR3 is 15 amino acids. V trimming: 5 bases; J trimming: 8 bases; junction bases outside the gene matches: 11.

The CDR3 nucleotides read TGTGCCAGCAGCCAGACAGTCAACACAGATACGCAGTATTTT. This encodes CASSQTVNTDTQYF. The chain couples TRBV7-8 to TRBJ2-3; D might be TRBD1 (5 bases). There are 14 residues in the CDR3. Trimming took 5 bases from V and 2 from J, leaving 11 bases between them. The germline CDR1 and CDR2 sequences are SGHVS and FQNEAQ.

The rearrangement joins TRBV12-3 or TRBV12-4 to TRBJ1-2; D is undetermined. This CDR3 contains 13 residues. The germline V and J ends were trimmed by 6 bases and 4 bases, with 12 bases remaining between them. The CDR3: CASSLAGSYGYTF. Written as DNA, the CDR3 is TGTGCCAGCAGCCTGGCAGGCTCCTATGGCTACACCTTC.

The chain employs TRBV4-2 and TRBJ1-1, with D possibly TRBD1 on 5 matching bases. This CDR3 is built from 16 residues. The V end lost 9 bases, the J end lost 1 base, and 21 bases lay between the germline ends. Germline V gene data show CDR1 as LGHNA and CDR2 as YNFKEQ. CDR3 coding DNA: TGTGCCAGATCCCACAGGAAGGGTACTCCGAACACTGAAGCTTTCTTT. Its translation: CARSHRKGTPNTEAFF.

The V call is TRBV5-1, the J call TRBJ1-1; the D gene is possibly TRBD1 (5 bases). This CDR3 comprises 14 residues. V was pared by 4 bases and J by 1 base, with 11 bases between. CDR1 is SGHRS and CDR2 is YFSETQ in the germline V gene. The CDR3 loop is CASSQGSQNTEAFF. CDR3 in DNA: TGCGCCAGCAGCCAGGGTAGCCAGAACACTGAAGCTTTCTTT.

This sequence joins TRBV12-5 and TRBJ2-3; D call uncertain. Germline values: CDR1 LGHNT, CDR2 FRNRAP. The CDR3 has 13 residues. V lost 4 bases and J 1 base, leaving 6 bases between the germline ends. The CDR3 protein is CASGSTGTDTQYF. DNA of the CDR3: TGTGCTAGTGGTTCTACAGGCACAGATACGCAGTATTTT.

The V and J genes are TRBV20-1 and TRBJ2-7; D may be TRBD2 (6 bases). V was cut by 3 bases and J by 4 bases, with 19 bases left in between. From germline, CDR1 is DFQATT and CDR2 SNEGSKA (reference sequence). The CDR3 sequence is 15 residues long. The CDR3: CSASWVRGVRYEQYF. CDR3 sequence (DNA): TGCAGTGCTAGTTGGGTTCGCGGGGTCAGGTACGAGCAGTACTTC.

The CDR3 nucleotides are TGCAGCGTGTCGCCGTTAGCGGTCTCTATTACAGATACGCAGTATTTT. Translation gives CSVSPLAVSITDTQYF. The chain carries TRBV29-1 and TRBJ2-3, with D possibly being TRBD2 (6 bases). CDR3 length: 16 residues. Per germline, CDR1 SQVTM and CDR2 ANQGSEA. Trimming shortened V by 6 bases and J by 3 bases, and 22 bases separated the two germline ends.

The chain uses TRBV30 and TRBJ2-3; 10 nucleotides match TRBD1. Germline trimming cut 3 bases from V and 0 bases from J; bases unmatched to any gene: 3. The length of the CDR3 is 15 residues. Germline V gives CDR1 GTSNPN, CDR2 SVGIG (reference sequence). CDR3 amino acids: CAWSDRGPSTDTQYF. The CDR3 bases are TGTGCCTGGAGCGACAGGGGGCCTAGCACAGATACGCAGTATTTT.

This chain joins TRBV19 and TRBJ1-2, with 7 bases lining up with TRBD1. Looked up from germline, CDR1 is LNHDA and CDR2 is SQIVND (reference sequence). The CDR3 spans 13 residues. Trimming cost V 4 bases and J 4 bases; bases outside gene matches: 3. The chain's CDR3 is CASSTQGGYGYTF. As DNA, the CDR3 is TGTGCCAGTAGTACCCAGGGGGGCTATGGCTACACCTTC.

The chain employs TRBV4-1 and TRBJ2-1; 10 bases match TRBD2. V lost 5 bases, J lost 4 bases, and 8 bases stayed unmatched. The germline gives CDR1 MGHRA, CDR2 YSYEKL. CDR3 length equals 16 residues. The CDR3 region has the DNA TGCGCCAGCAGCTTGGGTGGTAGCGGGGGGTACAATGAGCAGTTCTTC. Translating gives CASSLGGSGGYNEQFF.

The CDR3 bases are TGTGCCAGTAGTACCGGGACAGCGCTAGGTCAGCCCCAGCATTTT. The encoded protein is CASSTGTALGQPQHF. This chain joins TRBV19 and TRBJ1-5; 7 nucleotides line up with TRBD1. This CDR3 has 15 amino acids. V lost 4 bases, J lost 6 bases, and 9 bases stayed unmatched. The germline V gene encodes CDR1 LNHDA and CDR2 SQIVND (reference sequence).

The genes are TRBV30 and TRBJ2-1; the D is unclear. Germline-derived CDR1 and CDR2 are GTSNPN and SVGIG (reference sequence). V shed 4 bases and J shed 0 bases, with 10 bases lying between them. CDR3 length: 14 residues. The CDR3 protein is CAWTDKSSYNEQFF. In DNA form, the CDR3 reads TGTGCCTGGACAGACAAGAGCTCCTACAATGAGCAGTTCTTC.

This clone was counted a few times. The chain carries TRBV12-2 and TRBJ2-7; the table's D call, TRBD1, was not checked against the DNA. TRBV12-2 is noted as a pseudogene. The CDR3 covers 16 residues. The CDR3 reads CASRYTAAFRGYEQYF. The CDR3 DNA reads as TGTGCAAGTCGCTACACCGCGGCATTCAGGGGCTACGAGCAGTACTTC.

This chain links TRBV12-3 or TRBV12-4 with TRBJ2-2, with D possibly matching TRBD2 (6 bases). The length of the CDR3 is 13 residues. V was cut by 4 bases and J by 5 bases, with 8 bases left in between. The CDR3, as DNA: TGTGCCAGCAGTTCGGACTATACCGGGGAGCTGTTTTTT. Its translation is CASSSDYTGELFF.

The chain combines TRBV5-4 with TRBJ1-1; 7 nucleotides match TRBD1. Germline V CDR1 and CDR2: SGHNT, YYREEE (reference sequence). This CDR3 comprises 14 residues. V dropped 3 bases and J dropped 10; count of bases not matched to a gene: 12. CDR3 DNA: TGTGCCAGCAGCTCACCTCGGACAGGCCCAAGAGCTTTCTTT. Translation gives CASSSPRTGPRAFF. The full variable domain, with the rest looked up from reference TRBV5-4 and TRBJ1-1, is ETGVTQSPTHLIKTRGQQVTLRCSSQSGHNTVSWYQQALGQGPQFIFQYYREEENGRGNFPPRFSGLQFPNYSSELNVNALELDDSALYLCASSSPRTGPRAFFGQGTRLTVV.

J is TRBJ1-2 and V is TRBV6-6; 7 bases map to TRBD1. J lost 7 bases, V lost 6 bases, and 11 bases had no gene match. Germline assignment: CDR1 MNHNY and CDR2 SVGAGI (reference sequence). This CDR3 has 14 residues. Written as DNA, the CDR3 is TGTGCCAGCAGGGGTTCCGGGACAGAAACTGGCTACACCTTC. Translated, it gives CASRGSGTETGYTF.

V usage is TRBV2 and J usage is TRBJ1-2, with 7 bases that match TRBD1. This CDR3 region has 13 residues. J was trimmed by 1 base and V by 5 bases; bases with no gene match: 1. From germline, CDR1 is SNHLY and CDR2 FYNNEI. The CDR3 sequence is CASSWDSNYGYTF. The CDR3 nucleotides read TGTGCCAGCAGTTGGGACAGTAACTATGGCTACACCTTC.